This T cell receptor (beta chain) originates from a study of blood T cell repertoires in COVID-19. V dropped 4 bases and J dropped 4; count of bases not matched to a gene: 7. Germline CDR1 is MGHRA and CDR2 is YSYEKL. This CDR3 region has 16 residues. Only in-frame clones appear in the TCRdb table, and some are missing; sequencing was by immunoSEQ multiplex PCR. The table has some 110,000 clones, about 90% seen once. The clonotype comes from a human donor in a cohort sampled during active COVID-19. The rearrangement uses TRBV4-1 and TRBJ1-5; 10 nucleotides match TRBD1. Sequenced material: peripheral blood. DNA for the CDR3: TGCGCCAGCAGCCCCCTAGACAGGGGGCGGAATCAGCCCCAGCATTTT. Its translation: CASSPLDRGRNQPQHF.